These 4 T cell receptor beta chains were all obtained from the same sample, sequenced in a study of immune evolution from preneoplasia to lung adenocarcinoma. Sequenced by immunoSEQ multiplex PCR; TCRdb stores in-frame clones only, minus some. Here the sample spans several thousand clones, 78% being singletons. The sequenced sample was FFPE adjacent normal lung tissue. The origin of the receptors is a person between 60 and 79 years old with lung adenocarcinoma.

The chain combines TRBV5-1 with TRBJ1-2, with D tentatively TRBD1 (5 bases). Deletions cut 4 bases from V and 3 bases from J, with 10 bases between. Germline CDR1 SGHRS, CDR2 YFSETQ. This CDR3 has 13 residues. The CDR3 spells CASSPQGDYGYTF. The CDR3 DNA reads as TGCGCCAGCAGCCCCCAGGGTGACTATGGCTACACCTTC.

The CDR3 protein is CAWSDLGTRRETQYF. The CDR3 DNA reads as TGTGCCTGGAGCGACTTAGGGACTAGGAGAGAGACCCAGTACTTC. The chain uses TRBV30 and TRBJ2-5; TRBD2 aligns across 8 bases. The CDR3 has 15 amino acids. Trimming cost V 3 bases and J 4 bases; bases outside gene matches: 10. CDR1 and CDR2 from the germline V gene are GTSNPN and SVGIG (reference sequence).

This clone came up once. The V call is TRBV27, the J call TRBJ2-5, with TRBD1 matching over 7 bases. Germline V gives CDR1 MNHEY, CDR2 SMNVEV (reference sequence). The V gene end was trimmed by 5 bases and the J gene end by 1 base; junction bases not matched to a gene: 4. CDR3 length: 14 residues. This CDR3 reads CASSQGQLQETQYF. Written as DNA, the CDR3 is TGTGCCAGCAGTCAGGGACAGCTCCAAGAGACCCAGTACTTC.

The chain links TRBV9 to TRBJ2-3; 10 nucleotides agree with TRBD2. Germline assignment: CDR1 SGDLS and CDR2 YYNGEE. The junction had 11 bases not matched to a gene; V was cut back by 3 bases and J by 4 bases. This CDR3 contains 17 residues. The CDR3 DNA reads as TGTGCCAGCAGCGCATGGGGGAGAGCGGGAGGGCCAGATACGCAGTATTTT. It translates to CASSAWGRAGGPDTQYF.